This entry describes one T cell receptor beta chain. The junction and the germline gene differ at one end; a read error may be behind it. The data were taken from a study of blood T cell repertoires in COVID-19. Study as a whole: Two negative PCRs, clearance, or symptom resolution had been documented for recovered Cohort 3 donors. Collection of acute and convalescent COVID-19 samples took place in the United States, Italy and Spain.

Sequencing used immunoSEQ multiplex PCR; TCRdb keeps in-frame clones, though not all of them. Among some 300,000 clones listed, 85% to 90% were seen once. From germline, CDR1 is SGHDT and CDR2 YYEEEE. The CDR3 loop spans 15 amino acids. All enrollees were about 18 to 95 years old and from roughly 22 US areas. Assignments of participants to cohorts depended upon their own reported clinical history. The sequence derives from a woman aged 60-70 years in a cohort exposed to, infected with or recovered from COVID-19 (not recorded which). The sequencing sample was made of PBMCs or T cells enriched from blood (not recorded which). The rearrangement joins TRBV5-6 to TRBJ1-3, with D uncertain. CDR3 loop: CVSSPYVSGTDTIYF. CDR3 in DNA: TGTGTCAGCAGCCCCTACGTAAGCGGTACGGACACCATATATTTT.